This is a list of T cell receptor beta chains from one sample in a study of PD-1 blockade in classical Hodgkin lymphoma. Sequencing used immunoSEQ multiplex PCR; TCRdb keeps in-frame clones, though not all of them. The table records over 50,000 clones, 70% to 90% of them present only once. Sequencing was performed on peripheral blood mononuclear cells (PBMCs), taken before the fourth cycle of nivolumab. Source of these receptors: a human donor with classical Hodgkin lymphoma. Each CDR3 is given with its conserved first and last residue. A D gene is named only where the DNA matches it firmly. Only part of the rows carry a size: once, few, many, or a class if the clone is expanded.

D	V	J	size	CDR3	DNA
-	TRBV28	TRBJ1-1	-	CASSTQGRNTEAFF	TGTGCCAGCAGTACACAGGGACGGAACACTGAAGCTTTCTTT
-	TRBV2	TRBJ2-7	-	CASSELGSLTYEQYF	TGTGCCAGCAGTGAATTGGGGTCTCTCACTTACGAGCAGTACTTC
-	TRBV28	TRBJ1-2	-	CASSQSGGMSYGYTF	TGTGCCAGCAGTCAATCGGGGGGCATGAGCTATGGCTACACCTTC
-	TRBV19	TRBJ2-2	-	CASSTGVNTGELFF	TGTGCCAGTAGTACAGGGGTGAACACCGGGGAGCTGTTTTTT
-	TRBV18	TRBJ2-2	-	CASSRLAENTGELFF	TGTGCCAGCTCAAGGTTGGCAGAGAACACCGGGGAGCTGTTTTTT
-	TRBV7-9	TRBJ2-7	-	CASSSSRPLSYEQYF	TGTGCCAGCAGTTCTAGCCGACCACTCTCCTACGAGCAGTACTTC
-	TRBV7-9	TRBJ2-5	-	CASSLKGGGETQYF	TGTGCCAGCAGCCTAAAGGGCGGAGGAGAGACCCAGTACTTC
-	TRBV7-9	TRBJ2-7	-	CASSSFGQTYEQYF	TGTGCCAGCAGCTCCTTCGGACAGACCTACGAGCAGTACTTC
-	TRBV28	TRBJ1-1	-	CASTLGAWGTEAFF	TGTGCCAGCACCCTAGGGGCATGGGGCACTGAAGCTTTCTTT
-	TRBV7-9	TRBJ1-5	-	CASSPEGGQPQHF	TGTGCCAGCAGCCCCGAGGGGGGTCAGCCCCAGCATTTT
TRBD1	TRBV30	TRBJ1-3	-	CAGLNRGSGNTIYF	TGTGCCGGCCTAAACAGGGGCTCTGGAAACACCATATATTTT
-	TRBV29-1	TRBJ2-1	-	CSVEGHRVYNEQFF	TGCAGCGTTGAAGGTCACAGGGTGTACAATGAGCAGTTCTTC
TRBD2	TRBV5-1	TRBJ2-3	few	CASSRTGGSPDTQYF	TGCGCCAGCAGCAGGACGGGGGGATCACCAGATACGCAGTATTTT
-	TRBV19	TRBJ2-7	-	CASSIPSRPPYEQYF	TGTGCCAGTAGTATCCCCTCCCGGCCCCCCTACGAGCAGTACTTC
-	TRBV9	TRBJ1-2	once	CASSTDTTMFYGYTF	TGTGCCAGCAGCACTGACACCACCATGTTCTATGGCTACACCTTC
TRBD1	TRBV18	TRBJ2-7	-	CASSPVRDSSWYEQYF	TGTGCCAGCTCACCAGTCCGGGACAGTTCTTGGTACGAGCAGTACTTC
-	TRBV6-1	TRBJ1-4	-	CASSPQISANEKLFF	TGTGCCAGCAGCCCACAGATATCCGCTAATGAAAAACTGTTTTTT
-	TRBV5-1	TRBJ1-1	few	CASSLTPDTEAFF	TGCGCCAGCAGCTTGACACCTGACACTGAAGCTTTCTTT
TRBD1	TRBV13	TRBJ2-2	-	CASSPGTGKSGELFF	TGTGCCAGCAGCCCAGGGACAGGGAAAAGCGGGGAGCTGTTTTTT
-	TRBV5-1	TRBJ1-4	-	CASSPGGPGEKLFF	TGCGCCAGCAGCCCCGGTGGGCCGGGAGAAAAACTGTTTTTT
-	TRBV10-1	TRBJ2-5	-	CASSEGTDQETQYF	TGCGCCAGCAGTGAGGGGACGGATCAAGAGACCCAGTACTTC
-	TRBV7-9	TRBJ2-7	-	CASSDRGEFYEQYF	TGTGCCAGCAGCGACAGAGGGGAGTTCTACGAGCAGTACTTC
-	TRBV21-1	TRBJ1-2	-	CASTRRQAANYGYTF	TGTGCCAGCACCAGACGACAGGCAGCTAACTATGGCTACACCTTC
TRBD1	TRBV2	TRBJ1-5	-	CASSEAGQGHQPQHF	TGTGCCAGCAGTGAAGCGGGACAGGGCCATCAGCCCCAGCATTTT
TRBD2	TRBV4-2	TRBJ2-3	-	CASSQGLAGGSDTQYF	TGTGCCAGCAGCCAGGGACTAGCGGGGGGATCAGATACGCAGTATTTT
TRBD1	TRBV4-1	TRBJ1-5	-	CASSQVTRGDQPQHF	TGCGCCAGCAGCCAAGTAACCAGGGGGGATCAGCCCCAGCATTTT
-	TRBV27	TRBJ1-1	few	CASSSGTTNTEAFF	TGTGCCAGCAGTTCCGGGACCACGAACACTGAAGCTTTCTTT
-	TRBV30	TRBJ2-7	-	CAWSVGGNGEQYF	TGTGCCTGGAGTGTGGGGGGCAACGGGGAGCAGTACTTC
-	TRBV7-9	TRBJ1-5	-	CASSENGGEPQHF	TGTGCCAGCAGCGAGAACGGTGGAGAGCCCCAGCATTTT
-	TRBV29-1	TRBJ2-6	-	CSVVPPRGGANVLTF	TGCAGCGTTGTCCCCCCCAGGGGAGGGGCCAACGTCCTGACTTTC
TRBD2	TRBV6-1	TRBJ2-2	-	CASSDRNRGGDTGELFF	TGTGCCAGCAGTGACCGGAACCGGGGGGGAGACACCGGGGAGCTGTTTTTT
-	TRBV5-1	TRBJ2-4	once	CASAVSFQNIQYF	TGCGCCAGCGCCGTTAGTTTCCAAAACATTCAGTACTTC
-	TRBV7-9	TRBJ2-3	-	CASNQRGADTQYF	TGTGCCAGCAACCAGAGGGGCGCAGATACGCAGTATTTT
-	TRBV7-8	TRBJ2-4	-	CASSNTRDSAQYF	TGTGCCAGCAGCAACACCCGAGACTCCGCTCAGTACTTC
-	TRBV7-9	TRBJ1-1	-	CASSLVEQGPGAFF	TGTGCCAGCAGCTTAGTCGAGCAGGGGCCTGGGGCTTTCTTT
-	TRBV5-1	TRBJ2-3	once	CASSLGTSTDTQYF	TGCGCCAGCAGCTTGGGTACGAGCACAGATACGCAGTATTTT
TRBD2	TRBV6-6	TRBJ2-1	-	CASLPSGLTYNEQFF	TGTGCCAGCTTGCCTAGCGGGCTTACCTACAATGAGCAGTTCTTC
-	TRBV27	TRBJ2-1	-	CASRPFGGATYNEQFF	TGTGCCAGCAGGCCGTTTGGTGGTGCCACCTACAATGAGCAGTTCTTC
-	TRBV2	TRBJ1-1	once	CASYGGGNNALNTEAFF	TGTGCCAGTTACGGTGGAGGGAATAATGCCCTGAACACTGAAGCTTTCTTT
-	TRBV5-1	TRBJ1-5	-	CASSLVGVEGQPQHF	TGCGCCAGCAGCTTGGTGGGGGTTGAAGGTCAGCCCCAGCATTTT
-	TRBV6-5	TRBJ2-7	-	CASDPIYSYEQYF	TGTGCCAGCGACCCAATTTATTCCTACGAGCAGTACTTC
-	TRBV28	TRBJ2-1	-	CASSLSWGDTLGYEQFF	TGTGCCAGCAGTTTAAGTTGGGGGGACACCCTGGGCTATGAGCAGTTCTTC
TRBD1	TRBV6-6	TRBJ2-7	-	CASSPPETGSHEQYF	TGTGCCAGCAGCCCCCCGGAGACAGGGTCACACGAGCAGTACTTC
TRBD1	TRBV5-4	TRBJ1-5	-	CASSSGTGVSQPQHF	TGTGCCAGCAGTTCTGGGACAGGGGTAAGTCAGCCCCAGCATTTT
-	TRBV5-1	TRBJ2-5	-	CASSLVGVSETQYF	TGCGCCAGCAGCTTGGTCGGGGTTAGCGAGACCCAGTACTTC
TRBD1	TRBV5-4	TRBJ2-7	-	CASSSDLTGIYEQYF	TGTGCCAGCAGCTCCGACCTGACAGGGATTTACGAGCAGTACTTC